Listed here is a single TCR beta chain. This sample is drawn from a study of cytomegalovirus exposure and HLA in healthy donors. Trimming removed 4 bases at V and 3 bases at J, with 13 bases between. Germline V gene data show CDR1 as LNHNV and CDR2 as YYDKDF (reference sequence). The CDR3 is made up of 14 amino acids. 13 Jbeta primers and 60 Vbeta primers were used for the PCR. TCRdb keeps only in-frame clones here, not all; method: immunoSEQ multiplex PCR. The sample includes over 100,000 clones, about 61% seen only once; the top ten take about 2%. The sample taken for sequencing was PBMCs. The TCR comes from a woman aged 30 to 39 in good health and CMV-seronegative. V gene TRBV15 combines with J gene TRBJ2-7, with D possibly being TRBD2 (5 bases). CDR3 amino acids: CATSKMGVGYEQYF. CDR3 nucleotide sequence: TGTGCCACCAGCAAGATGGGAGTCGGCTACGAGCAGTACTTC.